This T cell receptor beta chain was recovered during a study of blood T cell repertoires in COVID-19. On the study more broadly: The United States, Italy and Spain were the sources of the acute and convalescent COVID-19 samples. Sample material is recorded as cDNA or gDNA derived from T cells, B-cell-depleted T cells, or PBMCs.

Per the study methods: Amplification from reference gene primers served as the basis for estimated nucleated cell counts. Only in-frame clones appear in the TCRdb table, and some are missing; sequencing was by immunoSEQ multiplex PCR. From that table come the V and J calls and clone size; the DNA was used to work out D and trimming. In the table there are 150,000 to 200,000 clones, 80% to 90% of which are singletons. Germline CDR1 reads MNHEY; CDR2 reads SVGAGI. J was trimmed by 8 bases and V by 8 bases; bases with no gene match: 8. The CDR3 is made up of 12 amino acids. V gene TRBV6-5 combines with J gene TRBJ1-2; 7 nucleotides match TRBD1. The sequencing sample was made of peripheral blood. The sequence derives from a man over 45 with active or convalescent COVID-19. In DNA form, the CDR3 reads TGTGCCAGCCAAACAGGGGTGCGAGGCTACACCTTC. Translation: CASQTGVRGYTF.